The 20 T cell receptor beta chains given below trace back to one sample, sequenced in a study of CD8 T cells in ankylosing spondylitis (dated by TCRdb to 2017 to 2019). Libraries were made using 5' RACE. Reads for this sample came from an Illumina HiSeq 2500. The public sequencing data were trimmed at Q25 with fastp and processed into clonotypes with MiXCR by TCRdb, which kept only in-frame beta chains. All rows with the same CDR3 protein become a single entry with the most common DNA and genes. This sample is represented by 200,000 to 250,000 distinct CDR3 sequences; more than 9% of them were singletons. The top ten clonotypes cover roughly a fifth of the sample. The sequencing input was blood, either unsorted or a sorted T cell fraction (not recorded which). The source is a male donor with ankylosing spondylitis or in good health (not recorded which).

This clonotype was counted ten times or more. The CDR3 sequence is CASSLDGGAFF. The CDR3 DNA is TGTGCCAGCAGCTTAGACGGGGGGGCTTTCTTT. The rearrangement joins TRBV7-9 to TRBJ1-1, with a weak D call TRBD1 (5 bases). The V end lost 1 base, the J end lost 11 bases, and 8 bases lay between the germline ends. The CDR3 sequence is 11 residues long. CDR1 and CDR2 from the germline V gene are SEHNR and FQNEAQ (reference sequence).

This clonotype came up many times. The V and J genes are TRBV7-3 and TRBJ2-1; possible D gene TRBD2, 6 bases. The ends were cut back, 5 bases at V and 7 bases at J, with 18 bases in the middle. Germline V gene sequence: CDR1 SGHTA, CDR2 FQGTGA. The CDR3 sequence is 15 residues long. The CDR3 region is CASSIGPQTRNEQFF. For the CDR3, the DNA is TGTGCCAGCAGCATCGGACCCCAGACTAGGAATGAGCAGTTCTTC.

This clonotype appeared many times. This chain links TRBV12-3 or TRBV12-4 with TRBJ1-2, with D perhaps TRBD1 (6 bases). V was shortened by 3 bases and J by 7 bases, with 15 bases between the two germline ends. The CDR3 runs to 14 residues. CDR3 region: CASSLVRGGSGYTF. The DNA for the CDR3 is TGTGCCAGCAGTTTGGTCAGGGGAGGATCTGGCTACACCTTC.

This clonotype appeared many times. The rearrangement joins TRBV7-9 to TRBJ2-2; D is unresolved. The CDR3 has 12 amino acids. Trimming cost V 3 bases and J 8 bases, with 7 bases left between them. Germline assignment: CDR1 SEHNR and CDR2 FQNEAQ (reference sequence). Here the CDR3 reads CASSFVSGELFF. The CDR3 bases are TGTGCCAGCAGCTTTGTTTCGGGGGAGCTGTTTTTT.

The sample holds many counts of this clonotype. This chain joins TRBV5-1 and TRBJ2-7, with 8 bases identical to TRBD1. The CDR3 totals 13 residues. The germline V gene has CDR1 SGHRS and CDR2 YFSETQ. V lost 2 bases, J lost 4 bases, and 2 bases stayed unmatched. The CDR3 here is CASSFTGGYEQYF. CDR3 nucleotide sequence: TGCGCCAGCAGCTTCACAGGGGGTTACGAGCAGTACTTC.

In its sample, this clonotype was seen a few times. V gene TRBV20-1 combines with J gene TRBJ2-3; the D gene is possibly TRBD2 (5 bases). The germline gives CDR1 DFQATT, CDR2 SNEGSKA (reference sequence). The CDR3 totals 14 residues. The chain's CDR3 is CSQKPGIDTDTQYF. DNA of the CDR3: TGCAGCCAAAAGCCGGGGATCGACACAGATACGCAGTATTTT.

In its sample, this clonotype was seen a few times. Written as DNA, the CDR3 is TGCAGTGCTAGACCGTTGGGGACAGAGAATGAAAAACTGTTTTTT. It is translated as CSARPLGTENEKLFF. The chain is built from TRBV20-1 and TRBJ1-4; 7 bases are shared with TRBD1. Germline-derived CDR1 and CDR2 are DFQATT and SNEGSKA (reference sequence). V trimming: 2 bases; J trimming: 5 bases; junction bases outside the gene matches: 8. The CDR3 extends over 15 amino acids.

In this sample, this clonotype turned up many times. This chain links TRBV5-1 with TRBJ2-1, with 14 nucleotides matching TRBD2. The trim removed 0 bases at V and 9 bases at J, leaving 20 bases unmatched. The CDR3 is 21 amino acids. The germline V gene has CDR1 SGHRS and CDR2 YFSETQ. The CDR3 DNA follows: TGCGCCAGCAGCTTGGGAATTTGGGTCAGGACTAGCGGGGGGCTACCTCTTGAGCAGTTCTTC. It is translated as CASSLGIWVRTSGGLPLEQFF.

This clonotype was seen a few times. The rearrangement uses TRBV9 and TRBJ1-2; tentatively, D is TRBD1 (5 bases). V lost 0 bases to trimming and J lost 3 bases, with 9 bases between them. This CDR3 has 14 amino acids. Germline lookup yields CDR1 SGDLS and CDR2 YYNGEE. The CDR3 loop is CASSVEGNDYGYTF. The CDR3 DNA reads TGTGCCAGCAGCGTAGAGGGGAACGACTATGGCTACACCTTC.

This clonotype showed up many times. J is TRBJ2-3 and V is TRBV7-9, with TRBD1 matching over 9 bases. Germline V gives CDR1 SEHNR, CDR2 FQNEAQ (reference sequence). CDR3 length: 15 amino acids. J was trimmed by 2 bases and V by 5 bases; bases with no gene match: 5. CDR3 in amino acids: CASSQHRGLTDTQYF. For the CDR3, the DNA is TGTGCCAGCAGCCAGCACAGGGGGCTCACAGATACGCAGTATTTT.

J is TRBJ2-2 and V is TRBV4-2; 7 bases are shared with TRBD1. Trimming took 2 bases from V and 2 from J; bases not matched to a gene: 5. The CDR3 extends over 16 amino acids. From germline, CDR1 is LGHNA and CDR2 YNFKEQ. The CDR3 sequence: CASSQTGVRNTGELFF. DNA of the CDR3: TGTGCCAGCAGCCAAACAGGGGTCCGAAACACCGGGGAGCTGTTTTTT.

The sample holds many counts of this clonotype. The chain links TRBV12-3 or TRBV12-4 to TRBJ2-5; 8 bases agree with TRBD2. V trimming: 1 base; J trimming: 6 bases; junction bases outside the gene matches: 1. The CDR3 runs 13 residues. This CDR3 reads CASSLGGGKTQYF. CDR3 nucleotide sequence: TGTGCCAGCAGTTTAGGCGGGGGGAAGACCCAGTACTTC.

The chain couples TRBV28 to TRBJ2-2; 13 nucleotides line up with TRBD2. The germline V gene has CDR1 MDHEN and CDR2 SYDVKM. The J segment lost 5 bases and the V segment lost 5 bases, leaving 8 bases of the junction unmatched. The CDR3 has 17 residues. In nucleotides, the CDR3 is TGTGCCAGCAGTCGGACTAGCGGGGGCCCCAGGACCGGGGAGCTGTTTTTT. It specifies CASSRTSGGPRTGELFF.

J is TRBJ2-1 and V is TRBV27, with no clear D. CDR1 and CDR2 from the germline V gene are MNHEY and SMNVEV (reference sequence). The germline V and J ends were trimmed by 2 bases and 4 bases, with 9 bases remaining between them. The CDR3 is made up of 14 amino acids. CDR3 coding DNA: TGTGCCAGCAGTTTAGGGCGGCAATACAATGAGCAGTTCTTC. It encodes CASSLGRQYNEQFF.

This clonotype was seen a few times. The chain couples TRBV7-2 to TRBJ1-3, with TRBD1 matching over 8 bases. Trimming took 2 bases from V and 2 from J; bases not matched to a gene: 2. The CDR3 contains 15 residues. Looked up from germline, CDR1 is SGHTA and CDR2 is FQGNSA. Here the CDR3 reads CASSLPGGTGNTIYF. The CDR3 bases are TGTGCCAGCAGCTTACCAGGGGGCACTGGAAACACCATATATTTT. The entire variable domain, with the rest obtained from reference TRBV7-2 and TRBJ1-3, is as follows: GAGVSQSPSNKVTEKGKDVELRCDPISGHTALYWYRQSLGQGLEFLIYFQGNSAPDKSGLPSDRFSAERTGGSVSTLTIQRTQQEDSAVYLCASSLPGGTGNTIYFGEGSWLTVV.

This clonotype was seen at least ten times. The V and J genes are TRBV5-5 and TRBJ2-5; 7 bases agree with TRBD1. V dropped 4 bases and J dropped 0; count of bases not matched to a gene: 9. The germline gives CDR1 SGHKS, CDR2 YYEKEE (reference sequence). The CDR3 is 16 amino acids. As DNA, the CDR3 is TGTGCCAGCAGCCTTCGACAGGGCGTCAACCAAGAGACCCAGTACTTC. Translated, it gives CASSLRQGVNQETQYF.

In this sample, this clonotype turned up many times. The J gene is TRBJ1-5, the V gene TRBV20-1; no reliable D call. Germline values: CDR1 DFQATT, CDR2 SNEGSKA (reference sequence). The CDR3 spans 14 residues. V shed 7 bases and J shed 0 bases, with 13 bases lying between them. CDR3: CSGSPGYSNQPQHF. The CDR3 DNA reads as TGCAGTGGGTCGCCGGGCTATAGCAATCAGCCCCAGCATTTT.

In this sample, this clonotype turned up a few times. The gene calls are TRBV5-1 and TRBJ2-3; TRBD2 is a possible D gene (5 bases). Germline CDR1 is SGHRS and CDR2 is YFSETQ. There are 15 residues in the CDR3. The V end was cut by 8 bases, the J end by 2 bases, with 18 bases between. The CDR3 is CASLTGNINTDTQYF. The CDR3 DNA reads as TGCGCCAGTTTAACCGGGAACATAAACACAGATACGCAGTATTTT. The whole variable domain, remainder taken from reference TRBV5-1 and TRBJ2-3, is KAGVTQTPRYLIKTRGQQVTLSCSPISGHRSVSWYQQTPGQGLQFLFEYFSETQRNKGNFPGRFSGRQFSNSRSEMNVSTLELGDSALYLCASLTGNINTDTQYFGPGTRLTVL.

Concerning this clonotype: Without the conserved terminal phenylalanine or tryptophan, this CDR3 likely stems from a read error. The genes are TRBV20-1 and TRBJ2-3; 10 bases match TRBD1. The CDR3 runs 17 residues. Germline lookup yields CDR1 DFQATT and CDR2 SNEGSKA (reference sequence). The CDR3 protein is CSARGLRTGGQADTQYI. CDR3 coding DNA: TGCAGTGCCAGAGGGTTGAGGACAGGGGGTCAGGCAGATACGCAGTATATT.

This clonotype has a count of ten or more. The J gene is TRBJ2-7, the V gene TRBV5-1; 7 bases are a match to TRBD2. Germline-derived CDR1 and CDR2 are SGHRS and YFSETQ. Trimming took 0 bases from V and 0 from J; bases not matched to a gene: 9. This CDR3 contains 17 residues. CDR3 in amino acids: CASSLDRRGGSSYEQYF. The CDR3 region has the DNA TGCGCCAGCAGCTTGGATAGGAGGGGAGGGAGCTCCTACGAGCAGTACTTC.